The T cell receptor beta chain under discussion was sequenced for a study of cytomegalovirus exposure and HLA in healthy donors. The study's findings and limits: Whilst most TCR sequences proved rare, a subset of public TCRs occurred across many donors. The authors listed 150 to 200 TCR beta chains as cytomegalovirus-associated. The classifier was said to identify cytomegalovirus status with high specificity and sensitivity.

The donors belonged to the roughly 110-subject validation cohort, separate from the roughly 720-subject first cohort. J gave up 1 base and V 0 bases, and 4 bases lay outside the gene matches. This CDR3 has 15 amino acids. CDR1 and CDR2 (germline): SGHNT, YYREEE (reference sequence). Concerning this clone itself: Antigen unknown.

Measured with immunoSEQ multiplex PCR; TCRdb has only the in-frame clones, and not every one. The table records fewer than 120,000 clones, around nine tenths of them present only once. The sequence was collected from a woman under 40 in good health and CMV-seropositive. Specimen: PBMCs. The chain joins TRBV5-4 to TRBJ2-7; 7 bases agree with TRBD1. CDR3 sequence: CASSLDPGQSYEQYF. CDR3 in DNA: TGTGCCAGCAGCTTGGACCCGGGACAGTCCTACGAGCAGTACTTC.